In this sample, the clone carrying this T cell receptor (beta chain) turned up a few times. What it binds is unknown. These data originate in a study of T cell repertoires in cytomegalovirus infection. Using its own MiXCR run on the reads, TCRdb lists one record per CDR3 protein. The table lists around 530,000 distinct CDR3 sequences, approximately 25% of them singletons, with about 12% in the top ten. Study-level findings and limits: Dominating the ex vivo response were HLA-C-restricted CMV-specific TCR beta clonotypes.

The TCR was taken from a human donor in good health (CMV status not recorded). Some clones in this sample may be carry-over from other donors' samples. What was sequenced was PBMCs.

CDR3 DNA sequence: TGTGCCAGCAGCTTATCCGGGTTCGAGCAGTACTTC. Encoded protein: CASSLSGFEQYF. The chain carries TRBV7-2 and TRBJ2-7; D ambiguous. V lost 2 bases to trimming and J lost 6 bases, with 8 bases between them. The CDR3 is 12 residues long. CDR1 is SGHTA and CDR2 is FQGNSA in the germline V gene.